The 18 T cell receptor beta chains below all came from one sample that was sequenced in a study of beta chain features in type 1 diabetes. Notes on the study in general: Moderate yet significant TCRB CDR3 shortening was seen in Type 1 diabetes patients in all four CD4+ subsets.

All of the isolated RNA was reverse transcribed, so expressed TCRB transcripts were sequenced. Profiled with immunoSEQ multiplex PCR; TCRdb holds only in-frame clones, not every one. The sample gives 300,000 or so clones, about 13% of which show up once; about 0.016% is in the top ten. Their antigens remain unidentified. Sequencing used naive CD4+ T cells from blood. The receptors were sampled from a woman between 18 and 30 years old with type 1 diabetes.

This clone has more than one count but fewer than ten. This chain joins TRBV25-1 and TRBJ1-5, with a possible D match to TRBD1 (5 bases). Deletions cut 6 bases from V and 9 bases from J, with 15 bases between. The CDR3 contains 13 residues. CDR1 MGHDK and CDR2 SYGVNS come from the germline V gene. The CDR3 sequence is CASRRGSGGPQHF. The DNA for the CDR3 is TGTGCCAGCAGGAGGGGATCCGGGGGGCCCCAGCATTTT.

This clone has a handful of counts. The rearrangement uses TRBV5-1 and TRBJ2-7; D gene ambiguous. CDR1 is SGHRS and CDR2 is YFSETQ in the germline V gene. The CDR3 runs 14 residues. Between the trimmed V and J ends, which lost 0 bases and 0 bases, there was a span of 7 bases. CDR3 nucleotide sequence: TGCGCCAGCAGCTTGGGGGTTAGCTCCTACGAGCAGTACGTC. Residues: CASSLGVSSYEQYV.

This clone was observed a few times. The J gene is TRBJ2-1, the V gene TRBV14; weak D call: TRBD2 (5 bases). The CDR3 runs 17 residues. The germline V gene has CDR1 SGHDN and CDR2 FVKESK. V dropped 2 bases and J dropped 1 base, with 15 bases sitting between them. The CDR3: CASSQNVGKGSYNEQFF. The CDR3 region has the DNA TGTGCCAGCAGCCAAAACGTCGGGAAAGGGTCCTACAATGAGCAGTTCTTC.

This chain links TRBV2 with TRBJ2-1, with TRBD1 as a possible D gene (5 bases). Trimming removed 0 bases from V and 8 bases from J, with 17 bases in between. The germline CDR1 and CDR2 sequences are SNHLY and FYNNEI. The CDR3 length is 16 residues. The DNA for the CDR3 is TGTGCCAGCAGTGAAGCGCCTTTAGGGGTCTGGGATGAGCAGTTCTTC. It yields the protein CASSEAPLGVWDEQFF.

V and J are TRBV19 and TRBJ2-3; tentative D call: TRBD2 (6 bases). V was pared by 6 bases and J by 2 bases, with 15 bases between. CDR3 length equals 15 residues. Per germline, CDR1 LNHDA and CDR2 SQIVND (reference sequence). This chain's CDR3 is CASRPGLSSTDTQYF. The DNA for the CDR3 is TGTGCCAGTAGACCGGGACTTTCCTCCACAGATACGCAGTATTTT.

V usage is TRBV7-2 and J usage is TRBJ1-2, with no clear D. Germline values: CDR1 SGHTA, CDR2 FQGNSA. Trimming took off 5 bases at V and 6 bases at J, with 13 bases between the two ends. The CDR3 totals 13 residues. CDR3 region: CASSPYVADGYTF. Here the CDR3 DNA reads TGTGCCAGCAGCCCTTATGTTGCGGATGGCTACACCTTC.

The chain employs TRBV25-1 and TRBJ1-1, with 7 bases aligning to TRBD1. Trimming cost V 7 bases and J 4 bases; bases outside gene matches: 6. The germline V gene has CDR1 MGHDK and CDR2 SYGVNS. The CDR3 spans 13 residues. DNA of the CDR3: TGTGCCAGCACTTATACAGGGGTCACTGAAGCTTTCTTT. Protein: CASTYTGVTEAFF.

This clone has only a few counts. This chain links TRBV7-9 with TRBJ2-7; 8 bases map to TRBD1. V trimming: 3 bases; J trimming: 0 bases; junction bases outside the gene matches: 4. Germline loops: CDR1 SEHNR, CDR2 FQNEAQ (reference sequence). The CDR3 has 15 residues. CDR3 nucleotides: TGTGCCAGCAGCTTCAGGACAGGGAGCTCCTACGAGCAGTACTTC. Translation gives CASSFRTGSSYEQYF.

The rearrangement uses TRBV30 and TRBJ1-2; TRBD1 might be the D (6 bases). Trimming removed 0 bases from V and 10 bases from J, with 15 bases in between. CDR1 and CDR2 from the germline V gene are GTSNPN and SVGIG (reference sequence). The CDR3 sequence is 13 residues long. CDR3 region: CAWSVDSQGLYTF. DNA of the CDR3: TGTGCCTGGAGTGTAGACAGCCAGGGGCTCTACACCTTC.

This clone was seen a few times. V gene TRBV5-1 combines with J gene TRBJ2-5, with TRBD2 matching 7 bases. The CDR3 is 15 residues long. CDR1 and CDR2 from the germline V gene are SGHRS and YFSETQ. After removal of 4 bases from V and 5 bases from J, the junction contained 11 bases not matched to a gene. CDR3 bases: TGCGCCAGCAGCCTGTTAGCGGGTCCGGAGGAGACCCAGTACTTC. This translates into CASSLLAGPEETQYF.

In DNA form, the CDR3 reads TGTGCCTGGAGGGGCGGGACAGCAAGTGGGTCCGGGGAGCTGTTTTTT. It is translated as CAWRGGTASGSGELFF. The chain combines TRBV30 with TRBJ2-2, with D perhaps matching TRBD1 (7 bases). Germline lookup yields CDR1 GTSNPN and CDR2 SVGIG (reference sequence). The CDR3 length is 16 residues. Deletions cut 3 bases from V and 6 bases from J, with 20 bases between.

The chain is built from TRBV19 and TRBJ1-2; 11 bases are a match to TRBD1. The germline V gene encodes CDR1 LNHDA and CDR2 SQIVND (reference sequence). V lost 7 bases and J lost 4; bases outside the gene matches: 2. The CDR3 runs to 13 residues. This CDR3 reads CASTGTGGYGYTF. The DNA for the CDR3 is TGTGCCAGTACAGGGACAGGGGGCTATGGCTACACCTTC.

This clone has only a few counts. V and J are TRBV30 and TRBJ1-2, with TRBD1 identical over 8 bases. Germline V gene sequence: CDR1 GTSNPN, CDR2 SVGIG (reference sequence). The CDR3 is 12 residues long. With V trimmed by 5 bases and J by 5 bases, 4 bases remained unmatched. The CDR3 region is CAWVQGAYGYTF. CDR3 coding DNA: TGTGCCTGGGTTCAGGGGGCTTATGGCTACACCTTC.

The J gene is TRBJ2-1, the V gene TRBV5-1; TRBD2 might be the D (6 bases). V gave up 0 bases and J gave up 15 bases, with 16 bases separating them. CDR1 is SGHRS, CDR2 YFSETQ, per germline. This CDR3 is 13 amino acids long. CDR3 residues: CASSLGVWEEVFF. For the CDR3, the DNA is TGCGCCAGCAGCTTGGGGGTTTGGGAGGAGGTGTTCTTC. Complete variable domain (other parts from reference TRBV5-1 and TRBJ2-1): KAGVTQTPRYLIKTRGQQVTLSCSPISGHRSVSWYQQTPGQGLQFLFEYFSETQRNKGNFPGRFSGRQFSNSRSEMNVSTLELGDSALYLCASSLGVWEEVFFGPGTRLTVL.

The genes are TRBV11-2 and TRBJ2-7, with 9 bases lining up with TRBD1. CDR3 size: 15 residues. V lost 6 bases to trimming and J lost 4 bases; unmatched junction nucleotides: 10. From germline, CDR1 is SGHAT and CDR2 FQNNGV. The CDR3 loop reads CASRRPGQGPYEQYF. The CDR3 region has the DNA TGTGCCAGCAGGCGGCCGGGACAGGGTCCTTACGAGCAGTACTTC.

The gene calls are TRBV27 and TRBJ2-3, with D unclear. This CDR3 is built from 14 residues. The V end lost 4 bases, the J end lost 3 bases, and 11 bases lay between the germline ends. Germline V gene lookup returns CDR1 MNHEY and CDR2 SMNVEV (reference sequence). Here the CDR3 reads CASSSPSGTDTQYF. DNA of the CDR3: TGTGCCAGCAGTTCCCCTTCAGGAACAGATACGCAGTATTTT.

The chain joins TRBV30 to TRBJ2-1; 8 positions agree with TRBD2. The ends lost 2 bases at V and 4 bases at J; junction bases unmatched: 7. This CDR3 contains 15 residues. Germline V gene data show CDR1 as GTSNPN and CDR2 as SVGIG (reference sequence). The CDR3 DNA follows: TGTGCCTGGAGTCGGTTAGCGGGAAGGTACAATGAGCAGTTCTTC. Protein sequence: CAWSRLAGRYNEQFF.

The chain joins TRBV19 to TRBJ2-5; 7 bases are shared with TRBD1. The CDR3 runs 13 residues. The V and J ends lost 3 bases and 2 bases, in that order; junction bases with no gene match: 0. Germline CDR1 is LNHDA and CDR2 is SQIVND (reference sequence). Here the CDR3 reads CASSMTGQETQYF. CDR3 nucleotide sequence: TGTGCCAGTAGTATGACAGGGCAAGAGACCCAGTACTTC. The entire variable domain, with the rest obtained from reference TRBV19 and TRBJ2-5, is as follows: DGGITQSPKYLFRKEGQNVTLSCEQNLNHDAMYWYRQDPGQGLRLIYYSQIVNDFQKGDIAEGYSVSREKKESFPLTVTSAQKNPTAFYLCASSMTGQETQYFGPGTRLLVL.